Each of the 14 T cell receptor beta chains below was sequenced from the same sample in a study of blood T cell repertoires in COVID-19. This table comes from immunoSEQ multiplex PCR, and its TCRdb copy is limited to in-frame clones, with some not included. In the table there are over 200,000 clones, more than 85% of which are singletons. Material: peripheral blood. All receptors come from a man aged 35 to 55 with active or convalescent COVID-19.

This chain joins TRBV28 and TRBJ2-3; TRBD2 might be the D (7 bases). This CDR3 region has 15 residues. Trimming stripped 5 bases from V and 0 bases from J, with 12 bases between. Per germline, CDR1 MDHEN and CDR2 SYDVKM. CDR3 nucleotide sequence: TGTGCCAGCAGTCCCTGGGGGGGCAGCACAGATACGCAGTATTTT. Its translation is CASSPWGGSTDTQYF.

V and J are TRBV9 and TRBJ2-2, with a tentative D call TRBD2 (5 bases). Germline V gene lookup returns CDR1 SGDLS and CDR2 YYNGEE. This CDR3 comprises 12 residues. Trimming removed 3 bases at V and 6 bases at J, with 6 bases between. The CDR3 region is CASSASPGELFF. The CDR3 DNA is TGTGCCAGCAGCGCTAGCCCCGGGGAGCTGTTTTTT.

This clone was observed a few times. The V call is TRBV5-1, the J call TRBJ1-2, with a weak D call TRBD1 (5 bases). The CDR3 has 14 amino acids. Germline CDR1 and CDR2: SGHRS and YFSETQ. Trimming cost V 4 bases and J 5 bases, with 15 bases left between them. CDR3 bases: TGCGCCAGCAGCCAGTCAGGGTTGGAGTATGGCTACACCTTC. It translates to CASSQSGLEYGYTF.

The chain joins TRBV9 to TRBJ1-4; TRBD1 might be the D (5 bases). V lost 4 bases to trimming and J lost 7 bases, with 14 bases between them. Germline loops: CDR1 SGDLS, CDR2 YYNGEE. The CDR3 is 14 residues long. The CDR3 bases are TGTGCCAGCAGCCTACAGGTCGCGGCTGAAAAACTGTTTTTT. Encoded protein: CASSLQVAAEKLFF.

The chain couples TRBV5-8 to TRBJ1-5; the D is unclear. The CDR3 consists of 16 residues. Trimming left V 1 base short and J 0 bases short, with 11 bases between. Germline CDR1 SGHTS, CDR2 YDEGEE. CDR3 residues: CASSLRGQYSNQPQHF. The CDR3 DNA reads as TGTGCCAGCAGCTTGAGAGGGCAGTATAGCAATCAGCCCCAGCATTTT.

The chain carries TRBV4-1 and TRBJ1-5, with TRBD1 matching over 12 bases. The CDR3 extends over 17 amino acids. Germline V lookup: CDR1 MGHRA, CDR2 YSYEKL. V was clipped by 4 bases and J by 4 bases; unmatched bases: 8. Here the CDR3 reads CASSPRDRGPGNQPQHF. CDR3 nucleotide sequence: TGCGCCAGCAGCCCCCGGGACAGGGGGCCGGGGAATCAGCCCCAGCATTTT.

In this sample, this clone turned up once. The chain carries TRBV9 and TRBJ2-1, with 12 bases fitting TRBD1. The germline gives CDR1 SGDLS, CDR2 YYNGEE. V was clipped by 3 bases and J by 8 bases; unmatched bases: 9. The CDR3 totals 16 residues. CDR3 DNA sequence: TGTGCCAGCAGCGCACGAGGGACAGGGGGCCGATATGAGCAGTTCTTC. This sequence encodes CASSARGTGGRYEQFF.

CDR3 residues: CASYPRWGQGGNEQFF. CDR3 nucleotide sequence: TGTGCCAGCTACCCGAGGTGGGGACAGGGGGGGAATGAGCAGTTCTTC. The chain is built from TRBV27 and TRBJ2-1; 11 nucleotides align to TRBD1. This CDR3 is built from 16 residues. The V and J ends lost 8 bases and 7 bases, in that order; junction bases with no gene match: 13. CDR1 is MNHEY, CDR2 SMNVEV, per germline (reference sequence).

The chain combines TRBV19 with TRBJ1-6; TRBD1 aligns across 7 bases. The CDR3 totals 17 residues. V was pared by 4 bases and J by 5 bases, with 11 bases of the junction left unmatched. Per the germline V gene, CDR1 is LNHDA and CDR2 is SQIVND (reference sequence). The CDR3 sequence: CASSTLQGRQDNSPLHF. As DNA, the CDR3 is TGTGCCAGTAGTACTCTACAGGGGAGGCAAGATAATTCACCCCTCCACTTT.

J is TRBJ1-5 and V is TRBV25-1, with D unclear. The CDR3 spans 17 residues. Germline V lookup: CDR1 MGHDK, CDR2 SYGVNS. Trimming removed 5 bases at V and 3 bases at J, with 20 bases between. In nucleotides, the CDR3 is TGTGCCAGCAGTTCCTCAATACACACTAAGGACAATCAGCCCCAGCATTTT. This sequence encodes CASSSSIHTKDNQPQHF.

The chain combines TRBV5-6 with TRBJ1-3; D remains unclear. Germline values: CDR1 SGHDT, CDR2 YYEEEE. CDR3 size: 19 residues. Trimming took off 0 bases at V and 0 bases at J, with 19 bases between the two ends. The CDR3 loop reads CASSLGQRSLLLSGNTIYF. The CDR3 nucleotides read TGTGCCAGCAGCTTGGGGCAGAGGTCCCTCCTACTCTCTGGAAACACCATATATTTT. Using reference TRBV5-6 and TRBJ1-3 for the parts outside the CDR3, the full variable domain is DAGVTQSPTHLIKTRGQQVTLRCSPKSGHDTVSWYQQALGQGPQFIFQYYEEEERQRGNFPDRFSGHQFPNYSSELNVNALLLGDSALYLCASSLGQRSLLLSGNTIYFGEGSWLTVV.

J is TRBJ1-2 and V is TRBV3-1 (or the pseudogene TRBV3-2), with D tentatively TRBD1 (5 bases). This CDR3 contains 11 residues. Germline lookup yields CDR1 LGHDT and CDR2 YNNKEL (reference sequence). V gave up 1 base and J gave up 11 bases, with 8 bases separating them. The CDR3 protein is CASSQGGGYTF. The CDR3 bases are TGTGCCAGCAGCCAAGGGGGGGGATACACCTTC.

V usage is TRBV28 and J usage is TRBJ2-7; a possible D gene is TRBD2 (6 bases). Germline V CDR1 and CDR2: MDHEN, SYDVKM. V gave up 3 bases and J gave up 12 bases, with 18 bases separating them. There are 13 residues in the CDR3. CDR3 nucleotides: TGTGCCAGCAGTTTCTTAGCGGAAGGCTGGCGGTACTTC. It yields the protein CASSFLAEGWRYF.

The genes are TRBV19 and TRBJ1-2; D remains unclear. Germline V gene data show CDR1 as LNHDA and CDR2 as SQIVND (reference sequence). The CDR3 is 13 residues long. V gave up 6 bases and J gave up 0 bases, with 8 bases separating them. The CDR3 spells CASRPEANYGYTF. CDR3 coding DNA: TGTGCCAGTAGGCCAGAAGCTAACTATGGCTACACCTTC.